This T cell receptor beta chain was profiled in a study of human T cells and chemical hapten exposure. General observations from the study: Significantly more large CDR3 similarity clusters were formed by expanded TCRs than by controls. The number of TCRs above 1 in 1000 frequency did not change after DPC sensitization.

From the RACE reads, TCRdb called clonotypes with MiXCR, one entry per CDR3 protein. The sample consists of approximately 320,000 distinct CDR3 sequences, 5% to 6.5% of them appearing once. This clonotype was counted between two and nine times. As yet, its antigen is unknown. Per the germline V gene, CDR1 is MNHEY and CDR2 is SMNVEV (reference sequence). The CDR3 is 11 residues long. Trimming stripped 7 bases from V and 9 bases from J, with 10 bases between. Sample time point: pre-sensitization, week 0. Sample treatment: therapeutic diphenylcyclopropenone sensitization with weekly scalp DPC. The receptor was isolated from a woman between 18 and 29 years old with alopecia areata. Some clones in this sample may be carry-over from other donors' samples. The gene calls are TRBV27 and TRBJ1-5; unclear D gene. The sample here was whole blood, taken in connection with sensitization to the hapten diphenylcyclopropenone (DPC). CDR3 loop: CASTTGMPQHF. DNA for the CDR3: TGTGCCAGCACCACCGGGATGCCCCAGCATTTT.